Following are 15 T cell receptor beta chains from one sample sequenced in a study of blood T cell repertoires in COVID-19. The assay was immunoSEQ multiplex PCR, and TCRdb's table has in-frame clones only and misses some. The table has hundreds of thousands of clones, 89% seen once. The specimen was peripheral blood. Source of these receptors: a man between 18 and 35 years old with COVID-19, enrolled during active disease.

This clone was recorded only once. The chain couples TRBV5-1 to TRBJ2-1; D might be TRBD1 (5 bases). The germline V gene encodes CDR1 SGHRS and CDR2 YFSETQ. The CDR3 totals 15 residues. The V and J ends lost 0 bases and 4 bases respectively, with 11 bases between them. In DNA form, the CDR3 reads TGCGCCAGCAGCTTGGGTCAGGGCTTTTACAATGAGCAGTTCTTC. Amino acids: CASSLGQGFYNEQFF.

The CDR3, as DNA: TGTGCCAGCTCTCACAGGACTAGCGGGAGCAATGAGCAGTTCTTC. Residues: CASSHRTSGSNEQFF. This chain links TRBV18 with TRBJ2-1; 13 nucleotides match TRBD2. The CDR3 spans 15 residues. Germline trimming cut 6 bases from V and 6 bases from J; bases unmatched to any gene: 5. Germline loops: CDR1 KGHSH, CDR2 LQKENI.

J is TRBJ2-7 and V is TRBV24-1; possible D gene TRBD1, 6 bases. CDR3 length equals 15 residues. The ends were cut back, 4 bases at V and 3 bases at J, with 15 bases in the middle. Germline CDR1 and CDR2: KGHDR and SFDVKD. CDR3 DNA sequence: TGTGCCACCAGTGACCCGAATAGGGGGATCTACGAGCAGTACTTC. Translating it yields CATSDPNRGIYEQYF.

Concerning this clone: Other nucleotide sequences from this sample produce the same CDR3. This sequence joins TRBV3-1 (or the pseudogene TRBV3-2) and TRBJ1-1; the D gene is possibly TRBD1 (6 bases). In germline, CDR1 is LGHDT, CDR2 YNNKEL (reference sequence). This CDR3 has 11 residues. V lost 6 bases and J lost 4, with 6 bases in between. CDR3 bases: TGTGCCAGCAGAGGGGGCACTGAAGCTTTCTTT. It codes for CASRGGTEAFF.

The J gene is TRBJ1-2, the V gene TRBV10-2; 10 bases align to TRBD1. Germline V CDR1 and CDR2: WSHSY, SAAADI. Trimming cost V 0 bases and J 4 bases; bases outside gene matches: 11. The CDR3 consists of 18 residues. CDR3 loop: CASSESVPGTGVGYGYTF. CDR3 nucleotide sequence: TGCGCCAGCAGTGAGTCGGTCCCCGGGACAGGGGTTGGCTATGGCTACACCTTC.

This chain connects TRBV6-5 to TRBJ2-7; 10 nucleotides match TRBD2. Germline V gives CDR1 MNHEY, CDR2 SVGAGI. V lost 4 bases to trimming and J lost 4 bases; unmatched junction nucleotides: 7. The CDR3 spans 15 residues. CDR3 loop: CASSLAGGPSYEQYF. The CDR3 DNA sequence: TGTGCCAGCAGTTTAGCGGGGGGTCCCTCATACGAGCAGTACTTC.

The V call is TRBV3-1 (or the pseudogene TRBV3-2), the J call TRBJ1-2; tentative D call: TRBD1 (5 bases). The V end was cut by 3 bases, the J end by 3 bases, with 14 bases between. The germline CDR1 and CDR2 sequences are LGHDT and YNNKEL (reference sequence). CDR3 length equals 15 residues. The CDR3 nucleotides are TGTGCCAGCAGCCATGGGGCAGAACCCTACTATGGCTACACCTTC. This gives the protein CASSHGAEPYYGYTF.

The V and J genes are TRBV2 and TRBJ2-1; TRBD2 agrees at 9 bases. The CDR3 contains 18 residues. V shed 6 bases and J 2 bases; nucleotides not matched to a gene: 14. Germline V gene lookup returns CDR1 SNHLY and CDR2 FYNNEI. CDR3 DNA sequence: TGTGCCAGCAGCGGGGGGTTAGCGGGAGTAGCGGCCTACAATGAGCAGTTCTTC. Encoded protein: CASSGGLAGVAAYNEQFF.

As concerns this clone: The same CDR3 arises from other DNA sequences in this sample as well. The chain couples TRBV5-1 to TRBJ2-5; TRBD2 matches at 10 bases. The CDR3 spans 15 residues. V trimming: 0 bases; J trimming: 4 bases; junction bases outside the gene matches: 3. Per the germline V gene, CDR1 is SGHRS and CDR2 is YFSETQ. The CDR3 nucleotides read TGCGCCAGCAGCTTGGGAGCGGGAGGGCTAGAGACCCAGTACTTC. Translated, it gives CASSLGAGGLETQYF.

V usage is TRBV5-1 and J usage is TRBJ1-4, with D possibly TRBD1 on 6 matching bases. Germline CDR1 is SGHRS and CDR2 is YFSETQ. Between the trimmed V and J ends, which lost 4 bases and 8 bases, there was a span of 15 bases. The CDR3 covers 14 residues. As DNA, the CDR3 is TGCGCCAGCAGCCGGGACACACGAGAAGAAAAACTGTTTTTT. As protein: CASSRDTREEKLFF.

This chain's CDR3 is CASSLDSGAGELFF. In DNA, the CDR3 is TGTGCCAGCAGCTTGGATTCCGGGGCCGGGGAGCTGTTTTTT. The V and J genes are TRBV5-6 and TRBJ2-2; maybe TRBD2 (5 bases). Trimming took off 0 bases at V and 6 bases at J, with 9 bases between the two ends. The CDR3 spans 14 residues. Per the germline V gene, CDR1 is SGHDT and CDR2 is YYEEEE.

A remark on this clone: Other nucleotide sequences from this sample produce the same CDR3. This chain links TRBV3-1 (or the pseudogene TRBV3-2) with TRBJ2-5; 7 nucleotides align to TRBD1. The CDR3 spans 14 residues. Germline CDR1 is LGHDT and CDR2 is YNNKEL (reference sequence). Trimming took 3 bases from V and 5 from J; bases not matched to a gene: 6. CDR3 protein: CASSQRQGGETQYF. DNA of the CDR3: TGTGCCAGCAGCCAGAGACAGGGTGGGGAGACCCAGTACTTC.

As DNA, the CDR3 is TGTGCCATCAGTACAGGGGGGGGATCACCCCTCCACTTT. Amino acids: CAISTGGGSPLHF. This chain connects TRBV10-3 to TRBJ1-6; 8 bases map to TRBD1. Germline V gene data show CDR1 as ENHRY and CDR2 as SYGVKD. The CDR3 length is 13 residues. With V trimmed by 5 bases and J by 10 bases, 4 bases remained unmatched.

The chain uses TRBV7-6 and TRBJ2-3; TRBD2 matches 14 bases. The CDR3 covers 16 residues. Unmatched junction bases numbered 5, after V lost 5 bases and J lost 4 bases. Germline-derived CDR1 and CDR2 are SGHVS and FNYEAQ. The CDR3 bases are TGTGCCAGCAGCCTGGGACTAGCGGGAGCTCCAGATACGCAGTATTTT. This encodes CASSLGLAGAPDTQYF.

The V and J genes are TRBV3-1 (or the pseudogene TRBV3-2) and TRBJ1-1; D perhaps matches TRBD1 (5 bases). Germline CDR1 is LGHDT and CDR2 is YNNKEL (reference sequence). CDR3 size: 12 residues. Trimming stripped 5 bases from V and 7 bases from J, with 11 bases between. The chain's CDR3 is CASSVLDNEAFF. CDR3 nucleotide sequence: TGTGCCAGCAGCGTATTGGACAATGAAGCTTTCTTT.